Below, 29 T cell receptor beta chains from the same sample are listed, as sequenced in a study of prognosis after radiotherapy for stage I lung cancer. It was by two-round multiplex PCR that TCR beta CDR3 was amplified from genomic DNA. The authors ran first-round PCR with primers specific to each TRBV and TRBJ gene. MiXCR, run by TCRdb on the multiplex PCR reads, gives a single entry per CDR3 protein. Here the sample spans about 51,000 distinct CDR3 sequences, about a third being singletons. Source: PBMCs, taken before or after stereotactic body radiation therapy (not recorded which). The receptors here all came from a donor aged 50 or older with non-small cell lung cancer.

This clonotype was seen many times. The chain links TRBV9 to TRBJ2-2, with D uncertain. CDR1 is SGDLS, CDR2 YYNGEE, per germline. Between the trimmed V and J ends, which lost 3 bases and 7 bases, there was a span of 10 bases. The CDR3 has 13 residues. CDR3 in DNA: TGTGCCAGCAGCGCAACCCCTATCGGGGAGCTGTTTTTT. This translates into CASSATPIGELFF.

V usage is TRBV27 and J usage is TRBJ2-3, with 10 bases lining up with TRBD2. Germline V gene lookup returns CDR1 MNHEY and CDR2 SMNVEV (reference sequence). This CDR3 is 15 amino acids long. The V segment lost 2 bases and the J segment 5 bases; nucleotides outside the gene matches: 4. The CDR3 nucleotides read TGTGCCAGCAGTTTACTAGCGGGAGCCGAAGATACGCAGTATTTT. Its translation is CASSLLAGAEDTQYF.

This clonotype appeared many times. The gene calls are TRBV18 and TRBJ2-5; 8 bases align to TRBD2. CDR3 length equals 16 residues. Looked up from germline, CDR1 is KGHSH and CDR2 is LQKENI. The V and J ends lost 3 bases and 5 bases, in that order; junction bases with no gene match: 11. CDR3 region: CASSPPGLGNSETQYF. CDR3 in DNA: TGTGCCAGCTCACCTCCGGGACTAGGGAATTCGGAGACCCAGTACTTC.

This clonotype has only a few counts. Being one base from a much bigger clone, this may be a read error. The rearrangement links TRBV7-2 to TRBJ1-1; the D is unclear. CDR1 and CDR2 (germline): SGHTA, FQGNSA. V lost 1 base and J 6 bases, leaving 6 bases between the germline ends. CDR3 size: 12 residues. This CDR3 is CASSLGVSEAFF. CDR3 bases: TGTGCCAGCAGCTTAGGCGTGTCTGAAGCTTTCTTT. Together with reference TRBV7-2 and TRBJ1-1, the CDR3 gives the full variable domain: GAGVSQSPSNKVTEKGKDVELRCDPISGHTALYWYRQSLGQGLEFLIYFQGNSAPDKSGLPSDRFSAERTGGSVSTLTIQRTQQEDSAVYLCASSLGVSEAFFGQGTRLTVV.

The rearrangement uses TRBV19 and TRBJ1-5, with 8 positions matching TRBD1. The CDR3 extends over 15 amino acids. Unmatched junction bases numbered 8, after V lost 6 bases and J lost 4 bases. The germline gives CDR1 LNHDA, CDR2 SQIVND (reference sequence). DNA for the CDR3: TGTGCCAGTAGGTCCGGGACAGGAGAAAATCAGCCCCAGCATTTT. It translates to CASRSGTGENQPQHF.

This clonotype appeared once. V and J are TRBV6-5 and TRBJ2-5; D may correspond to TRBD1 or TRBD2 (7 bases each). The CDR3 runs to 16 residues. In germline, CDR1 is MNHEY, CDR2 SVGAGI. V was cut by 0 bases and J by 5 bases, with 16 bases left in between. The CDR3 sequence: CASSYSIRGEGETQYF. The CDR3 DNA follows: TGTGCCAGCAGTTACTCGATCAGGGGGGAGGGGGAGACCCAGTACTTC.

For this clonotype: Only one base separates this from a far larger clonotype, so it likely reflects a read error. The CDR3 loop reads CASSYSGLYCYTF. As DNA, the CDR3 is TGTGCCAGCAGTTACTCGGGACTCTATTGCTACACCTTC. The chain has TRBV6-6 and TRBJ1-2; D is perhaps TRBD1 (5 bases). Germline V gives CDR1 MNHNY, CDR2 SVGAGI (reference sequence). This CDR3 is 13 amino acids long.

This clonotype was recorded many times. This chain connects TRBV30 to TRBJ1-4, with 9 bases aligning to TRBD1. Germline lookup yields CDR1 GTSNPN and CDR2 SVGIG (reference sequence). The CDR3 has 14 residues. Trimming took 3 bases from V and 7 from J; bases not matched to a gene: 6. The CDR3 DNA reads TGTGCCTGGAGGATACAGGGGGCGGGTGAAAAACTGTTTTTT. This translates into CAWRIQGAGEKLFF.

The table lists this clonotype with many counts. The V call is TRBV24-1, the J call TRBJ1-2, with no clear D. The CDR3 has 16 residues. Germline V gene sequence: CDR1 KGHDR, CDR2 SFDVKD. Trimming pared 4 bases from V and 4 bases from J, leaving 18 bases between. CDR3 sequence: CATSDKTKGGSYGYTF. The CDR3 bases are TGTGCCACCAGTGACAAAACAAAGGGCGGGAGCTATGGCTACACCTTC.

This clonotype was recorded at least ten times. The gene calls are TRBV5-1 and TRBJ1-2; D is unclear. The CDR3 is 14 amino acids. Germline CDR1 SGHRS, CDR2 YFSETQ. The V end was cut by 4 bases, the J end by 1 base, with 11 bases between. CDR3 protein: CASSPYGHNYGYTF. The DNA for the CDR3 is TGCGCCAGCAGCCCGTACGGGCATAACTATGGCTACACCTTC.

At least ten counts were recorded for this clonotype. V gene TRBV18 combines with J gene TRBJ2-1, with 7 nucleotides matching TRBD1. The CDR3 loop spans 16 amino acids. V dropped 3 bases and J dropped 8; count of bases not matched to a gene: 13. The germline gives CDR1 KGHSH, CDR2 LQKENI. CDR3 DNA: TGTGCCAGCTCACCGGGGTTCAGGGGGTGGATCTATGAGCAGTTCTTC. Protein sequence: CASSPGFRGWIYEQFF.

The chain couples TRBV7-2 to TRBJ2-3; unclear D gene. The CDR3 loop spans 15 amino acids. V gave up 4 bases and J gave up 3 bases, with 14 bases separating them. Per the germline V gene, CDR1 is SGHTA and CDR2 is FQGNSA. In nucleotides, the CDR3 is TGTGCCAGCAGCTCTCGGCAAGGATGTACAGATACGCAGTATTTT. Translating it yields CASSSRQGCTDTQYF.

This clonotype was observed many times. The chain uses TRBV20-1 and TRBJ2-7, with D tentatively TRBD2 (5 bases). Germline V gene sequence: CDR1 DFQATT, CDR2 SNEGSKA (reference sequence). Trimming removed 0 bases from V and 5 bases from J, with 11 bases in between. The CDR3 has 13 amino acids. This chain's CDR3 is CSAREELDHEQYF. The CDR3 coding sequence is TGCAGTGCTAGAGAGGAACTAGATCACGAGCAGTACTTC.

This clonotype was recorded at least ten times. The V call is TRBV20-1, the J call TRBJ1-4; 7 bases match TRBD1. CDR1 is DFQATT and CDR2 is SNEGSKA in the germline V gene (reference sequence). The CDR3 covers 17 residues. With 6 bases clipped from V and 0 bases from J, the junction kept 13 bases outside the gene matches. The CDR3: CSAKRPGTAATNEKLFF. CDR3 coding DNA: TGCAGTGCCAAGCGACCTGGGACAGCCGCAACTAATGAAAAACTGTTTTTT.

In this sample, this clonotype turned up once. One base away lies a much larger clone, so this may be a sequencing read error. The DNA for the CDR3 is TGCAGCGAGGGCCCCTCTGGAAACACCATATATTTT. Translated: CSEGPSGNTIYF. The J gene is TRBJ1-3, the V gene TRBV29-1; D remains ambiguous. Trimming shortened V by 7 bases and J by 0 bases, and 7 bases separated the two germline ends. The CDR3 is 12 residues long. Germline assignment: CDR1 SQVTM and CDR2 ANQGSEA.

Concerning this clonotype: Being one base from a much bigger clone, this may be a read error. The final CDR3 position lacks the conserved phenylalanine or tryptophan, pointing to a likely read error. This rearrangement joins TRBV2 to TRBJ1-1, with D unclear. Trimming removed 2 bases from V and 5 bases from J, with 9 bases in between. CDR3 length: 13 residues. Germline V gene lookup returns CDR1 SNHLY and CDR2 FYNNEI. CDR3: CASSESGYTEAFS. The CDR3 DNA follows: TGTGCCAGCAGTGAATCAGGTTATACTGAAGCTTTCTCT.

This clonotype came up a few times. One end of the junction does not line up with germline, which may come from a read error. The gene calls are TRBV6-5 and TRBJ1-6; weak D call: TRBD1 (5 bases). CDR3 length: 14 amino acids. Germline assignment: CDR1 MNHEY and CDR2 SVGAGI. The CDR3 bases are TGTGCCAGCAGTTGGGCAGGGAGGGATTCACCCCTCCACTTC. This gives the protein CASSWAGRDSPLHF.

This clonotype was seen repeatedly, ten times or more. This chain uses TRBV5-6 with TRBJ1-5; no definite D call. The ends were cut back, 3 bases at V and 2 bases at J, with 9 bases in the middle. Germline CDR1 SGHDT, CDR2 YYEEEE. This CDR3 comprises 14 residues. CDR3 bases: TGTGCCAGCAGCTGGTGGGGAGGCAATCAGCCCCAGCATTTT. It specifies CASSWWGGNQPQHF.

This clonotype has just a few counts. Since a much larger clone is just one base distant, this may be a read error. V is TRBV6-2 or TRBV6-3 and J is TRBJ2-2; perhaps D is TRBD1 or TRBD2 (5 bases each). The CDR3 sequence is 14 residues long. V shed 7 bases and J shed 6 bases, with 15 bases lying between them. The V gene's germline CDR1 is MNHEY and CDR2 SVGEGT. CDR3 nucleotides: TGTGCCAGCAACCCCCTGGGGGTGCCCGGGGAGCTGTTTTTT. It codes for CASNPLGVPGELFF.

This clonotype was detected many times. The genes are TRBV20-1 and TRBJ1-2; D unclear. This CDR3 is built from 13 residues. V lost 1 base and J 4 bases, leaving 10 bases between the germline ends. The V gene's germline CDR1 is DFQATT and CDR2 SNEGSKA (reference sequence). CDR3 amino acids: CSARGRSPYGYTF. In DNA, the CDR3 is TGCAGTGCTAGAGGCAGATCCCCCTATGGCTACACCTTC.

This clonotype was observed a few times. It may be a read error: a sequence one base away is much more abundant. This rearrangement joins TRBV6-1 to TRBJ1-1; perhaps TRBD1 as D (5 bases). CDR1 and CDR2 (germline): MNHNS, SASEGT. The V gene lost 7 bases and the J gene lost 5 bases, with 20 bases spanning the gap. The CDR3 has 15 residues. The CDR3 coding sequence is TGTGCCAGCATCCCCGGGACCCGGGGGGGGACTGAAGCTTTCTTT. Protein product: CASIPGTRGGTEAFF.

The table lists this clonotype with many counts. The CDR3 loop is CASSLGTTSGSRETQYF. The CDR3, as DNA: TGTGCCAGCAGCTTAGGGACAACTAGCGGGAGTCGAGAGACCCAGTACTTC. The chain carries TRBV7-8 and TRBJ2-5; 11 bases line up with TRBD2. The CDR3 is 17 residues long. Trimming took 1 base from V and 4 from J; bases not matched to a gene: 8. Germline CDR1 reads SGHVS; CDR2 reads FQNEAQ.

This clonotype was seen at least ten times. The chain uses TRBV19 and TRBJ2-4, with TRBD2 matching over 8 bases. V shed 0 bases, J shed 6 bases, and the junction held 13 bases outside the gene matches. Germline loops: CDR1 LNHDA, CDR2 SQIVND (reference sequence). CDR3 length: 18 amino acids. CDR3 protein: CASSIDGRAWETGNIQYF. DNA of the CDR3: TGTGCCAGTAGTATAGACGGGAGGGCGTGGGAGACTGGAAACATTCAGTACTTC.

On this clonotype: A read error is possible here, since a much larger clone lies one base away. The CDR3 here is CATSDSTIYEQYF. The CDR3 coding sequence is TGTGCCACCAGTGACTCTACAATATACGAGCAGTACTTC. This chain joins TRBV24-1 and TRBJ2-7, with D uncertain. V lost 4 bases, J lost 4 bases, and 10 bases lay in between. Germline CDR1 is KGHDR and CDR2 is SFDVKD. The CDR3 consists of 13 residues.

The table lists this clonotype with many counts. This chain connects TRBV29-1 to TRBJ2-1, with D tentatively TRBD1 (6 bases). CDR1 and CDR2 (germline): SQVTM, ANQGSEA. CDR3 length equals 14 residues. Trimming left V 8 bases short and J 0 bases short, with 14 bases between. As DNA, the CDR3 is TGCAGCACACGACAGGACATCTCCTACAATGAGCAGTTCTTC. Protein product: CSTRQDISYNEQFF.

With regard to this clonotype: Germline and junction disagree at one end, which may indicate a read error. The rearrangement uses TRBV7-2 and TRBJ1-2; 11 positions match TRBD1. The CDR3 extends over 12 amino acids. Germline V gene lookup returns CDR1 SGHTA and CDR2 FQGNSA. CDR3 sequence: CANSRTGGGHTF. The CDR3 DNA follows: TGTGCCAACAGCAGGACAGGGGGCGGCCACACCTTC.

The rearrangement joins TRBV12-3 or TRBV12-4 to TRBJ2-3, with TRBD2 matching 7 bases. The CDR3 is 15 amino acids. J was trimmed by 5 bases and V by 1 base; bases with no gene match: 6. CDR3 sequence reads: CASSLGGLAGDTQYF. CDR3 DNA: TGTGCCAGCAGTTTAGGAGGGTTAGCGGGAGATACGCAGTATTTT.

This sequence joins TRBV24-1 and TRBJ2-2; possibly TRBD1 for D (5 bases). This CDR3 region has 18 residues. Trimming took off 6 bases at V and 5 bases at J, with 24 bases between the two ends. Germline V lookup: CDR1 KGHDR, CDR2 SFDVKD. CDR3: CATSSHQGILGSTGELFF. The CDR3 region has the DNA TGTGCCACCAGTTCGCACCAGGGTATCTTGGGGTCTACCGGGGAGCTGTTTTTT.

The chain couples TRBV29-1 to TRBJ2-5, with a weak D call TRBD1 (5 bases). CDR3 size: 13 residues. Trimming removed 7 bases at V and 0 bases at J, with 12 bases between. In germline, CDR1 is SQVTM, CDR2 ANQGSEA. CDR3 region: CSGKGVYQETQYF. DNA of the CDR3: TGCAGCGGGAAAGGGGTGTACCAAGAGACCCAGTACTTC.